Below, 25 T cell receptor beta chains from the same sample are listed, as sequenced in a study of cytomegalovirus exposure and HLA in healthy donors. PCR employed 60 Vbeta and 13 Jbeta primers. TCRdb keeps only in-frame clones here, not all; method: immunoSEQ multiplex PCR. The sample shows some 150,000 clones, more than 75% of them seen only once. Sequencing input: PBMCs. All receptors derive from a human donor in good health.

The gene calls are TRBV27 and TRBJ2-7; D is possibly TRBD2 (6 bases). This CDR3 has 14 amino acids. CDR1 and CDR2 from the germline V gene are MNHEY and SMNVEV (reference sequence). The V gene lost 4 bases and the J gene lost 3 bases, with 13 bases spanning the gap. The CDR3 DNA is TGTGCCAGCAGTTCGCTGACTAGAGGCTACGAGCAGTACTTC. It specifies CASSSLTRGYEQYF.

J is TRBJ2-1 and V is TRBV12-5, with a weak D call TRBD1 (6 bases). The CDR3 is 12 amino acids. Trimming took off 6 bases at V and 7 bases at J, with 10 bases between the two ends. Germline CDR1 and CDR2: LGHNT and FRNRAP. In DNA, the CDR3 is TGTGCTAGTGGCCCTGGACAGAATGAGCAGTTCTTC. Protein product: CASGPGQNEQFF. Filled out from reference TRBV12-5 and TRBJ2-1, the complete variable domain reads DARVTQTPRHKVTEMGQEVTMRCQPILGHNTVFWYRQTMMQGLELLAYFRNRAPLDDSGMPKDRFSAEMPDATLATLKIQPSEPRDSAVYFCASGPGQNEQFFGPGTRLTVL.

The chain employs TRBV5-5 and TRBJ1-5, with 8 bases matching TRBD1. Germline lookup yields CDR1 SGHKS and CDR2 YYEKEE (reference sequence). V shed 3 bases and J 6 bases; nucleotides not matched to a gene: 8. CDR3 length: 15 residues. This chain's CDR3 is CASSSSTGVAQPQHF. CDR3 DNA: TGTGCCAGCAGCTCCTCGACAGGGGTGGCTCAGCCCCAGCATTTT.

In regard to this clone: One end of the junction is discordant with germline, which a read error may explain. The V and J genes are TRBV6-1 and TRBJ1-2, with 8 bases that match TRBD1. CDR1 and CDR2 from the germline V gene are MNHNS and SASEGT. The CDR3 loop spans 16 amino acids. CDR3 amino acids: CASSEGPTGVTYGYTF. In DNA form, the CDR3 reads TGTGCCAGCAGCGAAGGCCCGACAGGGGTTACCTATGGCTACACCTTC.

Only a few counts were recorded for this clone. The rearrangement uses TRBV28 and TRBJ1-5; no definite D call. Trimming removed 3 bases from V and 6 bases from J, with 12 bases in between. Germline CDR1 is MDHEN and CDR2 is SYDVKM. This CDR3 spans 14 amino acids. The CDR3 DNA follows: TGTGCCAGCAGTTTGAGGCCCCCCAGTCAGCCCCAGCATTTT. Amino acids: CASSLRPPSQPQHF. The entire variable domain, with the rest obtained from reference TRBV28 and TRBJ1-5, is as follows: DVKVTQSSRYLVKRTGEKVFLECVQDMDHENMFWYRQDPGLGLRLIYFSYDVKMKEKGDIPEGYSVSREKKERFSLILESASTNQTSMYLCASSLRPPSQPQHFGDGTRLSIL.

This clone was found a few times. The V call is TRBV29-1, the J call TRBJ1-1; no reliable D call. V lost 2 bases and J lost 1, with 8 bases in between. The CDR3 loop spans 13 amino acids. Germline lookup yields CDR1 SQVTM and CDR2 ANQGSEA. DNA for the CDR3: TGCAGCGTTGAAAGAGATTGGAACACTGAAGCTTTCTTT. Its translation is CSVERDWNTEAFF.

This sequence joins TRBV5-4 and TRBJ1-2; 8 nucleotides agree with TRBD1. CDR3 length equals 15 residues. V lost 3 bases, J lost 0 bases, and 4 bases stayed unmatched. Looked up from germline, CDR1 is SGHNT and CDR2 is YYREEE (reference sequence). CDR3 nucleotides: TGTGCCAGCAGCTGGACAGGGCGAGCTAACTATGGCTACACCTTC. Translation: CASSWTGRANYGYTF. Based on the CDR3 plus reference TRBV5-4 and TRBJ1-2, the full variable domain is ETGVTQSPTHLIKTRGQQVTLRCSSQSGHNTVSWYQQALGQGPQFIFQYYREEENGRGNFPPRFSGLQFPNYSSELNVNALELDDSALYLCASSWTGRANYGYTFGSGTRLTVV.

V is TRBV7-2 and J is TRBJ2-7, with 10 bases identical to TRBD1. V lost 5 bases to trimming and J lost 6 bases; unmatched junction nucleotides: 10. From germline, CDR1 is SGHTA and CDR2 FQGNSA. The CDR3 runs 15 residues. Here the CDR3 reads CASSLGGTGAIEQYF. CDR3 nucleotide sequence: TGTGCCAGCAGCCTCGGTGGGACAGGGGCTATCGAGCAGTACTTC.

The chain uses TRBV19 and TRBJ1-5; D might be TRBD1 (5 bases). The CDR3 spans 15 residues. Per the germline V gene, CDR1 is LNHDA and CDR2 is SQIVND (reference sequence). The V end lost 3 bases, the J end lost 7 bases, and 16 bases lay between the germline ends. The chain's CDR3 is CASSIKGTGNQPQHF. Here the CDR3 DNA reads TGTGCCAGTAGTATCAAGGGGACTGGGAACCAGCCCCAGCATTTT.

V usage is TRBV7-9 and J usage is TRBJ2-7; tentatively, D is TRBD2 (6 bases). The CDR3 covers 13 residues. With 5 bases removed from V and 5 bases from J, the gap between germline ends came to 13 bases. Germline V gene lookup returns CDR1 SEHNR and CDR2 FQNEAQ (reference sequence). CDR3: CASSPQGGHEQYF. DNA for the CDR3: TGTGCCAGCAGCCCCCAGGGAGGCCACGAGCAGTACTTC.

V and J are TRBV5-1 and TRBJ2-7, with a tentative D call TRBD1 (5 bases). This CDR3 spans 14 amino acids. Trimming pared 0 bases from V and 0 bases from J, leaving 7 bases between. Germline-derived CDR1 and CDR2 are SGHRS and YFSETQ. The CDR3 here is CASSLGQLSYEQYF. CDR3 coding DNA: TGCGCCAGCAGCTTGGGACAGCTCTCCTACGAGCAGTACTTC.

This clone was counted between two and nine times. This rearrangement joins TRBV2 to TRBJ1-1, with D perhaps matching TRBD1 (5 bases). The CDR3 totals 16 residues. V gave up 3 bases and J gave up 4 bases, with 18 bases separating them. CDR1 SNHLY and CDR2 FYNNEI come from the germline V gene. The CDR3 here is CASSEAPGSLPTEAFF. The CDR3 nucleotides are TGTGCCAGCAGTGAGGCTCCAGGGTCATTACCCACTGAAGCTTTCTTT.

This sequence joins TRBV7-9 and TRBJ2-7; 9 nucleotides align to TRBD1. The junction had 3 bases not matched to a gene; V was cut back by 1 base and J by 5 bases. Germline V lookup: CDR1 SEHNR, CDR2 FQNEAQ (reference sequence). The CDR3 sequence is 14 residues long. The CDR3 coding sequence is TGTGCCAGCAGCTTAGGACAGGGGGAGAACGAGCAGTACTTC. The encoded protein is CASSLGQGENEQYF.

This clone appeared a few times. The chain is built from TRBV9 and TRBJ2-2, with 11 bases aligning to TRBD2. Germline V gene lookup returns CDR1 SGDLS and CDR2 YYNGEE. This CDR3 is 16 amino acids long. Germline trimming cut 4 bases from V and 6 bases from J; bases unmatched to any gene: 8. This CDR3 reads CASSPRLAGGAGELFF. Written as DNA, the CDR3 is TGTGCCAGCAGCCCCCGGCTAGCGGGAGGAGCCGGGGAGCTGTTTTTT.

V usage is TRBV2 and J usage is TRBJ1-1; D gene unclear. Germline CDR1 and CDR2: SNHLY and FYNNEI. The CDR3 sequence is 13 residues long. Trimming shortened V by 7 bases and J by 0 bases, and 9 bases separated the two germline ends. For the CDR3, the DNA is TGTGCCAGCAATCCAAACATGAACACTGAAGCTTTCTTT. As protein: CASNPNMNTEAFF.

V usage is TRBV7-3 and J usage is TRBJ1-2, with unresolved D. V dropped 5 bases and J dropped 3 bases, with 4 bases sitting between them. The CDR3 extends over 11 amino acids. The V gene's germline CDR1 is SGHTA and CDR2 FQGTGA. In nucleotides, the CDR3 is TGTGCCAGCAGCCGGGACTATGGCTACACCTTC. Translated: CASSRDYGYTF.

The V and J genes are TRBV7-8 and TRBJ2-3; TRBD2 matches at 12 bases. Unmatched junction bases numbered 7, after V lost 2 bases and J lost 1 base. CDR3 length: 18 amino acids. CDR1 is SGHVS, CDR2 FQNEAQ, per germline. CDR3 residues: CASSLLTSGRLGTDTQYF. For the CDR3, the DNA is TGTGCCAGCAGCTTATTGACTAGCGGGAGACTGGGCACAGATACGCAGTATTTT. The full variable domain, its missing parts supplied by reference TRBV7-8 and TRBJ2-3, is GAGVSQSPRYKVAKRGQDVALRCDPISGHVSLFWYQQALGQGPEFLTYFQNEAQLDKSGLPSDRFFAERPEGSVSTLKIQRTQQEDSAVYLCASSLLTSGRLGTDTQYFGPGTRLTVL.

The gene calls are TRBV7-9 and TRBJ1-1, with a weak D call TRBD1 (5 bases). V was clipped by 4 bases and J by 1 base, with 7 bases between them. This CDR3 contains 13 residues. CDR1 SEHNR and CDR2 FQNEAQ come from the germline V gene (reference sequence). CDR3 amino acids: CASSSTGNTEAFF. CDR3 coding DNA: TGTGCCAGCAGCTCTACAGGGAACACTGAAGCTTTCTTT.

This chain joins TRBV10-3 and TRBJ2-7; 9 nucleotides agree with TRBD1. The CDR3 length is 14 residues. The germline gives CDR1 ENHRY, CDR2 SYGVKD. V lost 2 bases, J lost 6 bases, and 5 bases stayed unmatched. The CDR3 sequence is CAISETQGAVEQYF. CDR3 nucleotides: TGTGCCATCAGTGAGACACAGGGGGCAGTCGAGCAGTACTTC.

This rearrangement joins TRBV29-1 to TRBJ2-7; D gene unclear. The germline V gene encodes CDR1 SQVTM and CDR2 ANQGSEA. The CDR3 runs to 11 residues. V dropped 4 bases and J dropped 2 bases, with 6 bases sitting between them. CDR3 in DNA: TGCAGCGTTGTATTTGCCTACGAGCAGTACTTC. Translating it yields CSVVFAYEQYF.

This sequence joins TRBV5-4 and TRBJ2-1, with 13 bases that match TRBD2. Germline lookup yields CDR1 SGHNT and CDR2 YYREEE (reference sequence). The length of the CDR3 is 17 residues. V dropped 4 bases and J dropped 10; count of bases not matched to a gene: 14. CDR3 sequence (DNA): TGTGCCAGCAGCGGACCATCCGGGACTAGCGGGATTGGGGAGCAGTTCTTC. This codes for CASSGPSGTSGIGEQFF. Complete variable domain (other parts from reference TRBV5-4 and TRBJ2-1): ETGVTQSPTHLIKTRGQQVTLRCSSQSGHNTVSWYQQALGQGPQFIFQYYREEENGRGNFPPRFSGLQFPNYSSELNVNALELDDSALYLCASSGPSGTSGIGEQFFGPGTRLTVL.

V and J are TRBV7-6 and TRBJ2-2; D may be TRBD2 (5 bases). CDR3 length: 13 amino acids. The V gene's germline CDR1 is SGHVS and CDR2 FNYEAQ. Trimming pared 5 bases from V and 4 bases from J, leaving 8 bases between. CDR3 residues: CASSDGLTGELFF. The DNA of the CDR3 is TGTGCCAGCAGCGATGGACTCACCGGGGAGCTGTTTTTT.

V usage is TRBV14 and J usage is TRBJ2-2; weak D call: TRBD1 (6 bases). Trimming stripped 3 bases from V and 8 bases from J, with 10 bases between. CDR3 size: 13 residues. The V gene's germline CDR1 is SGHDN and CDR2 FVKESK. The CDR3 nucleotides are TGTGCCAGCAGCCAGTTGACAGGAGGGGAGCTGTTTTTT. Protein: CASSQLTGGELFF.

The chain combines TRBV6-6 with TRBJ2-2; D remains unclear. Trimming took 4 bases from V and 1 from J, leaving 4 bases between them. The CDR3 has 13 residues. Germline CDR1 and CDR2: MNHNY and SVGAGI (reference sequence). The CDR3 DNA follows: TGTGCCAGCAGTTCAGTGAACACCGGGGAGCTGTTTTTT. It is translated as CASSSVNTGELFF.

V gene TRBV14 combines with J gene TRBJ2-7; D call uncertain. From germline, CDR1 is SGHDN and CDR2 FVKESK. The CDR3 is 14 residues long. V lost 6 bases and J 3 bases, leaving 15 bases between the germline ends. CDR3 protein: CASSDSPAHYEQYF. The DNA of the CDR3 is TGTGCCAGCAGTGACTCCCCGGCTCACTACGAGCAGTACTTC.